The T cell receptor beta chain described here comes from a study of siplizumab effects on memory and regulatory T cells. Notes on the study in general: Alloreactive clones mapping to unstimulated subsets formed only a minor fraction. Confirmatory evidence of suppressive function in proliferating siplizumab-culture Tregs was not obtained. There appeared to be greater diversity in naive T cells than in memory cells, and naive T cells seemed major contributors to the alloresponse.

The table lists this clone with a count of one. Its cognate antigen is unknown. Per sample, the assay covered 85,000 to 100,000 TCR templates. Libraries were prepared by immunoSEQ multiplex PCR; TCRdb keeps only in-frame clonotypes and omits some of them. The table shows approximately 94,000 clones, with roughly 97% occurring only once. The CDR3 consists of 16 residues. Germline V CDR1 and CDR2: MNHNS, SASEGT. The V end lost 2 bases, the J end lost 3 bases, and 17 bases lay between the germline ends. The source material was naive CD4+ T cells sorted from blood. This sequence originates from a human donor in good health. The genes are TRBV6-1 and TRBJ2-7; D unresolved. In nucleotides, the CDR3 is TGTGCCAGCAGTGAACGGCGTGGTTTAAGGAACTACGAGCAGTACTTC. This encodes CASSERRGLRNYEQYF.